This TCR beta chain originates from a study of T cells expressing NK-cell markers. Study background: According to the study, TCR beta repertoires originated from sorted CD3+CD56+NKG2C+, CD3+CD56+NKG2C- and CD3+CD56-NKG2C+ T cells.

cDNA encoding TCR beta was synthesized via 5'RACE template switching incorporating UMIs. TCRdb re-called the 5' RACE reads; every CDR3 protein appears as one record, without DNA. The sample totals about 260,000 distinct CDR3 sequences. The CDR3 covers 15 residues. CDR1 LGHNT and CDR2 FRNRAP come from the germline V gene. The material sequenced was blood T cells: a sorted CD56 or NKG2C T cell subset, CD4+ or CD8+ T cells, or bulk PBMC T cells (not recorded which). The gene calls are TRBV12-5 and TRBJ2-2; TCRdb outputs TRBD2, but without DNA this stays unchecked. This TCR was sampled from a man between 18 and 35 years old in good health. The CDR3 region is CASGLNPQNTGELFF.